What follows are 27 T cell receptor beta chains derived from one specimen sequenced in a study of a mutant IDH1 vaccine in newly diagnosed glioma. Their antigens are not known. The time point denotes: week 11, during vaccination. It was 300 ug of mutant IDH1 20-mer peptide that made up each vaccine dose, given with topical imiquimod. Assay: immunoSEQ multiplex PCR; the TCRdb copy retains only in-frame clones and omits some. The data contain some 26,000 clones, 70% of them singletons. Material: peripheral blood mononuclear cells (PBMCs), obtained from a glioma patient whose treatment included an IDH1 peptide vaccine. The source of these receptors is a man in his late teens or twenties with glioma. Some clones in this sample may be carry-over from other donors' samples.

The chain couples TRBV30 to TRBJ2-3; 7 positions agree with TRBD1. Germline CDR1 and CDR2: GTSNPN and SVGIG (reference sequence). The CDR3 has 12 residues. The V segment lost 3 bases and the J segment 7 bases; nucleotides outside the gene matches: 4. CDR3 coding DNA: TGTGCCTGGAGCCCGGACAGGCATACGCAGTATTTT. It codes for CAWSPDRHTQYF.

The table lists this clone with a count of one. The J gene is TRBJ1-1, the V gene TRBV27; 8 nucleotides match TRBD1. With V trimmed by 3 bases and J by 6 bases, 6 bases remained unmatched. This CDR3 is 14 amino acids long. Germline CDR1 and CDR2: MNHEY and SMNVEV (reference sequence). This CDR3 reads CASSFQGAGAEAFF. The CDR3 region has the DNA TGTGCCAGCAGTTTTCAGGGGGCCGGGGCTGAAGCTTTCTTT.

The genes are TRBV30 and TRBJ1-6; the D is unclear. This CDR3 is 12 amino acids long. V was pared by 5 bases and J by 14 bases, with 16 bases between. The germline V gene has CDR1 GTSNPN and CDR2 SVGIG (reference sequence). The CDR3 DNA sequence: TGTGCCTGGGAACTTAATTGGGATACCCTCCACTTT. It translates to CAWELNWDTLHF.

The chain joins TRBV30 to TRBJ2-7, with 9 bases that match TRBD2. CDR3 length: 14 residues. Germline-derived CDR1 and CDR2 are GTSNPN and SVGIG (reference sequence). Losses at the gene ends were 0 bases for V and 2 bases for J; bases not matched to a gene: 2. The CDR3 nucleotides are TGTGCCTGGAGTGTGGTAGCGGGGGCCTACGAGCAGTACTTC. This translates into CAWSVVAGAYEQYF.

This clone has only a few counts. The CDR3 sequence is CASSLTQETQYF. CDR3 in DNA: TGTGCCAGCAGCCTTACACAAGAGACCCAGTACTTC. This chain connects TRBV7-2 to TRBJ2-5; D is uncertain. The CDR3 totals 12 residues. The germline gives CDR1 SGHTA, CDR2 FQGNSA. Trimming shortened V by 5 bases and J by 2 bases, and 6 bases separated the two germline ends.

This chain uses TRBV7-9 with TRBJ2-1, with 7 bases aligning to TRBD2. The V gene end was trimmed by 5 bases and the J gene end by 2 bases; junction bases not matched to a gene: 6. This CDR3 spans 15 amino acids. Germline V gives CDR1 SEHNR, CDR2 FQNEAQ (reference sequence). CDR3 residues: CASSVGTSAYNEQFF. The DNA for the CDR3 is TGTGCCAGCAGCGTAGGTACTAGCGCCTACAATGAGCAGTTCTTC.

By share, this clone counts as large. The V call is TRBV28, the J call TRBJ1-1; D call uncertain. The CDR3 length is 15 residues. Germline V gene sequence: CDR1 MDHEN, CDR2 SYDVKM. Trimming stripped 3 bases from V and 6 bases from J, with 17 bases between. The CDR3 region is CASSFAEWGGPEAFF. DNA for the CDR3: TGTGCCAGCAGTTTTGCAGAATGGGGTGGGCCTGAAGCTTTCTTT.

V gene TRBV5-4 combines with J gene TRBJ1-5; no clear D gene. Germline CDR1 is SGHNT and CDR2 is YYREEE (reference sequence). This CDR3 is built from 15 residues. V was cut by 0 bases and J by 0 bases, with 7 bases left in between. The CDR3 DNA follows: TGTGCCAGCAGCTTGGAACCGAATAGCAATCAGCCCCAGCATTTT. Encoded protein: CASSLEPNSNQPQHF.

This chain uses TRBV27 with TRBJ1-2; the D gene is possibly TRBD1 (5 bases). Germline CDR1 reads MNHEY; CDR2 reads SMNVEV (reference sequence). The ends were cut back, 0 bases at V and 4 bases at J, with 9 bases in the middle. The CDR3 consists of 14 residues. The CDR3 reads CASSLSTQGYGYTF. CDR3 nucleotides: TGTGCCAGCAGTTTATCAACCCAGGGCTATGGCTACACCTTC.

The CDR3 DNA reads TGTGCCTGGAGGGGACCGACAGGGGGCCGGTGGGAGCAGTACTTC. Amino acids: CAWRGPTGGRWEQYF. V and J are TRBV30 and TRBJ2-7, with 10 nucleotides matching TRBD1. There are 15 residues in the CDR3. Germline V CDR1 and CDR2: GTSNPN, SVGIG (reference sequence). The V and J ends lost 3 bases and 7 bases, in that order; junction bases with no gene match: 12. Full variable domain (remainder filled in from reference TRBV30 and TRBJ2-7): SQTIHQWPATLVQPVGSPLSLECTVEGTSNPNLYWYRQAAGRGLQLLFYSVGIGQISSEVPQNLSASRPQDRQFILSSKKLLLSDSGFYLCAWRGPTGGRWEQYFGPGTRLTVT.

V gene TRBV28 combines with J gene TRBJ2-1; D not certain. Trimming took 6 bases from V and 7 from J, leaving 16 bases between them. CDR1 and CDR2 (germline): MDHEN, SYDVKM. The CDR3 loop spans 14 amino acids. The CDR3 reads CASSPRHQSNEQFF. DNA of the CDR3: TGTGCCAGCAGCCCACGGCATCAGTCGAATGAGCAGTTCTTC.

The chain is built from TRBV6-6 and TRBJ1-4; a possible D gene is TRBD1 (5 bases). The CDR3 runs to 16 residues. Germline assignment: CDR1 MNHNY and CDR2 SVGAGI (reference sequence). Trimming took off 2 bases at V and 3 bases at J, with 13 bases between the two ends. CDR3 amino acids: CASSYGSGPANEKLFF. DNA for the CDR3: TGTGCCAGCAGTTACGGATCAGGGCCAGCTAATGAAAAACTGTTTTTT.

A few counts support this clone. This sequence joins TRBV7-3 and TRBJ2-7; D is ambiguous. V lost 1 base to trimming and J lost 2 bases, with 12 bases between them. The CDR3 length is 15 residues. The germline gives CDR1 SGHTA, CDR2 FQGTGA. The CDR3: CASSLSSTIPYEQYF. In DNA, the CDR3 is TGTGCCAGCAGCTTAAGTTCGACGATCCCCTACGAGCAGTACTTC.

V is TRBV19 and J is TRBJ2-3; 7 bases are shared with TRBD2. Germline CDR1 and CDR2: LNHDA and SQIVND (reference sequence). J was trimmed by 0 bases and V by 7 bases; bases with no gene match: 10. The length of the CDR3 is 16 residues. The CDR3, as DNA: TGTGCCAGTACCGAGACTATAGCGGGTAGCACAGATACGCAGTATTTT. Encoded protein: CASTETIAGSTDTQYF.

This chain links TRBV9 with TRBJ1-3; D uncertain. This CDR3 is 15 amino acids long. Germline V CDR1 and CDR2: SGDLS, YYNGEE. V dropped 1 base and J dropped 0 bases, with 8 bases sitting between them. CDR3 in amino acids: CASSVQQTSGNTIYF. CDR3 sequence (DNA): TGTGCCAGCAGCGTACAACAGACCTCTGGAAACACCATATATTTT.

V and J are TRBV7-2 and TRBJ2-2; TRBD1 agrees at 8 bases. After removal of 5 bases from V and 9 bases from J, the junction contained 20 bases not matched to a gene. Germline CDR1 reads SGHTA; CDR2 reads FQGNSA. This CDR3 contains 18 residues. The CDR3 is CASSPGLTGVGFSRELFF. The CDR3 region has the DNA TGTGCCAGCAGCCCCGGACTGACAGGGGTCGGTTTTTCGAGGGAGCTGTTTTTT.

The J gene is TRBJ1-1, the V gene TRBV5-5; no clear D. The V and J ends lost 3 bases and 3 bases respectively, with 21 bases between them. The CDR3 extends over 17 amino acids. Germline V gives CDR1 SGHKS, CDR2 YYEKEE (reference sequence). In DNA form, the CDR3 reads TGTGCCAGCAGCTCCCCCCTAAGCGGGGATTTGTACACTGAAGCTTTCTTT. The encoded protein is CASSSPLSGDLYTEAFF.

The chain is built from TRBV7-8 and TRBJ2-5; 11 bases line up with TRBD2. V lost 5 bases and J lost 1; bases outside the gene matches: 3. CDR3 length: 15 amino acids. Per germline, CDR1 SGHVS and CDR2 FQNEAQ. This CDR3 reads CASSKGLAVQETQYF. In nucleotides, the CDR3 is TGTGCCAGCAGCAAGGGACTAGCGGTCCAAGAGACCCAGTACTTC.

V gene TRBV10-3 combines with J gene TRBJ2-5; 7 bases align to TRBD1. This CDR3 has 14 residues. V trimming: 3 bases; J trimming: 5 bases; junction bases outside the gene matches: 6. The germline gives CDR1 ENHRY, CDR2 SYGVKD. The DNA of the CDR3 is TGTGCCATCAGTGATCCAGGGGGAGAGGAGACCCAGTACTTC. It translates to CAISDPGGEETQYF.

This clone is a singleton in its sample. The rearrangement links TRBV6-1 to TRBJ1-5; 10 bases are a match to TRBD1. CDR3 length: 14 amino acids. The V and J ends lost 8 bases and 6 bases, in that order; junction bases with no gene match: 7. The V gene's germline CDR1 is MNHNS and CDR2 SASEGT. Here the CDR3 reads CASAPGQGFQPQHF. CDR3 bases: TGTGCCAGCGCTCCGGGACAGGGGTTTCAGCCCCAGCATTTT.

V is TRBV20-1 and J is TRBJ1-2; a weak D match, TRBD1 (5 bases). This CDR3 comprises 11 residues. V was pared by 3 bases and J by 7 bases, with 9 bases between. Germline V gene lookup returns CDR1 DFQATT and CDR2 SNEGSKA (reference sequence). In DNA, the CDR3 is TGCAGTGCTAGTGGGGGAAGTGGCTACACCTTC. Amino acids: CSASGGSGYTF.

This clone has more than one count but fewer than ten. The chain couples TRBV5-1 to TRBJ2-7, with 9 bases lining up with TRBD1. The CDR3 runs to 18 residues. Trimming took 0 bases from V and 0 from J; bases not matched to a gene: 10. The V gene's germline CDR1 is SGHRS and CDR2 YFSETQ. The CDR3 loop is CASSLGDPGQGGSYEQYF. The CDR3 DNA is TGCGCCAGCAGCTTGGGGGATCCGGGACAGGGCGGCTCCTACGAGCAGTACTTC.

In this sample, this clone turned up a few times. The rearrangement links TRBV15 to TRBJ1-1; D remains ambiguous. The V gene lost 5 bases and the J gene lost 4 bases, with 14 bases spanning the gap. Germline V gene lookup returns CDR1 LNHNV and CDR2 YYDKDF (reference sequence). The CDR3 loop spans 14 amino acids. In nucleotides, the CDR3 is TGTGCCACCAGCCCACGCTTGGGGAGCACTGAAGCTTTCTTT. Translation: CATSPRLGSTEAFF.

The chain links TRBV4-2 to TRBJ2-7; 8 bases are shared with TRBD2. V lost 4 bases and J lost 4; bases outside the gene matches: 9. The length of the CDR3 is 15 residues. Germline CDR1 and CDR2: LGHNA and YNFKEQ. CDR3: CASSPGGTYSYEQYF. The DNA of the CDR3 is TGTGCCAGCAGCCCGGGGGGGACGTACTCTTACGAGCAGTACTTC.

The chain carries TRBV5-4 and TRBJ2-7; 12 bases agree with TRBD2. Looked up from germline, CDR1 is SGHNT and CDR2 is YYREEE (reference sequence). This CDR3 has 15 amino acids. Trimming took 4 bases from V and 2 from J; bases not matched to a gene: 4. The CDR3 loop is CASSTGTSGPYEQYF. The CDR3 DNA reads as TGTGCCAGCAGCACCGGGACTAGCGGGCCCTACGAGCAGTACTTC.

In its sample, this clone was seen a few times. The CDR3 reads CASSQGIGVSPQHF. Written as DNA, the CDR3 is TGCGCCAGCAGCCAAGGGATTGGGGTGTCGCCCCAGCATTTT. The rearrangement joins TRBV4-1 to TRBJ1-5; the D is unclear. This CDR3 region has 14 residues. V dropped 1 base and J dropped 9 bases, with 13 bases sitting between them. CDR1 and CDR2 (germline): MGHRA, YSYEKL.

This clone was found a few times. V gene TRBV4-3 combines with J gene TRBJ1-3, with TRBD1 identical over 9 bases. Germline loops: CDR1 LGHNA, CDR2 YSLEER. With 4 bases clipped from V and 4 bases from J, the junction kept 5 bases outside the gene matches. The CDR3 loop spans 15 amino acids. CDR3 sequence (DNA): TGCGCCAGCAGCCCGGACAGGGGAGGAGGAAACACCATATATTTT. Residues: CASSPDRGGGNTIYF.